This section outlines one T cell receptor (beta chain) sequence together with its context. What it recognizes is unknown. This entry comes from a study of Tregs in tolerant kidney transplant recipients. From germline, CDR1 is MNHNS and CDR2 SASEGT. The CDR3 consists of 14 residues. V gave up 1 base and J gave up 6 bases, with 12 bases separating them. Unstimulated Tregs (CD4+CD25+CD127-) and CD4+CD25- non-Tregs were sorted from PBMCs. Notes on the study in general: This study did not directly address biological reproducibility. Findings come from small patient numbers and require larger validation.

Sequencing was performed with immunoSEQ multiplex PCR; in TCRdb, only in-frame clones are kept and a portion is missing. The sample lists some 250,000 clones, 84% occurring once. This sequence was found in a human donor in good health. This chain uses TRBV6-1 with TRBJ1-2; D is possibly TRBD1 (6 bases). Sequenced: CD4+ T cells from blood. CDR3 residues: CASSEGLGAHGYTF. The CDR3 DNA sequence: TGTGCCAGCAGTGAAGGGTTGGGGGCTCATGGCTACACCTTC.